The 3 T cell receptor beta chains in this list originate from one sample, sequenced in a study of radiation and T cells in renal cell carcinoma. The time point: blood 4 weeks post-SBRT, at nephrectomy. Treatment indicated: 15 Gy SBRT to primary tumor, nephrectomy 4 weeks later. Sequencing used immunoSEQ multiplex PCR; TCRdb keeps in-frame clones, though not all of them. This sample has around 180,000 clones; 88% occur once, and the top ten carry around 11%. The material was blood, obtained from a patient whose treatment included radiotherapy and nephrectomy. All receptors come from a woman in her forties or fifties with renal cell carcinoma.

The genes are TRBV9 and TRBJ1-2; D might be TRBD1 (6 bases). The CDR3 is 12 residues long. V was cut by 3 bases and J by 14 bases, with 17 bases left in between. Per the germline V gene, CDR1 is SGDLS and CDR2 is YYNGEE. CDR3 in DNA: TGTGCCAGCAGCGAGTATATCACAGGGAGTACCTTC. It encodes CASSEYITGSTF.

The chain links TRBV27 to TRBJ2-5, with 9 bases matching TRBD1. Looked up from germline, CDR1 is MNHEY and CDR2 is SMNVEV (reference sequence). The trim removed 3 bases at V and 5 bases at J, leaving 4 bases unmatched. The CDR3 consists of 14 residues. The chain's CDR3 is CASSLPGTGETQYF. CDR3 bases: TGTGCCAGCAGTTTGCCCGGGACAGGGGAGACCCAGTACTTC.

V is TRBV7-2 and J is TRBJ1-1; D uncertain. There are 13 residues in the CDR3. Germline CDR1 and CDR2: SGHTA and FQGNSA. Trimming pared 6 bases from V and 4 bases from J, leaving 12 bases between. CDR3 region: CASRFTQTTEAFF. The CDR3 DNA reads TGTGCCAGCAGATTTACCCAGACCACTGAAGCTTTCTTT. The variable domain in full, with the rest retrieved from reference TRBV7-2 and TRBJ1-1, is GAGVSQSPSNKVTEKGKDVELRCDPISGHTALYWYRQSLGQGLEFLIYFQGNSAPDKSGLPSDRFSAERTGGSVSTLTIQRTQQEDSAVYLCASRFTQTTEAFFGQGTRLTVV.